This T cell receptor beta chain is from a study of shared clonotypes between healthy human individuals. Study information: Each donor contributed plates that comprised three CD4 naive, three CD4 memory, two CD8 naive and one CD8 memory. Study-wide results and caveats: Generation of non-shared clonotypes was less probable than generation of clonotypes shared by all four donors. In general, naive subsets displayed greater estimated richness than memory subsets did.

On this clone: Its antigen is as yet unknown.

Assay used: immunoSEQ multiplex PCR; TCRdb lists only in-frame clones, some missing. The data show more than 2 million clones, 90% to 97% seen once. CD4+ cells were split into CD45RA+ naive and CD45RA-negative memory subsets. Sequenced material: naive CD4+ T cells sorted from blood. Subset here: CD45RA+ positively selected. The origin of this receptor is a man between 18 and 35 years old in good health.

CDR3: CASSLIRGSYNEQFF. The CDR3, as DNA: TGTGCCAGCAGCTTGATCAGGGGGTCCTACAATGAGCAGTTCTTC. The chain recombines TRBV5-8 with TRBJ2-1; the match to TRBD1 covers 7 bases. From germline, CDR1 is SGHTS and CDR2 YDEGEE. V was pared by 1 base and J by 1 base, with 2 bases of the junction left unmatched. This CDR3 contains 15 residues. Variable domain in full (rest from reference TRBV5-8 and TRBJ2-1): EAGVTQSPTHLIKTRGQQATLRCSPISGHTSVYWYQQALGLGLQFLLWYDEGEERNRGNFPPRFSGRQFPNYSSELNVNALELEDSALYLCASSLIRGSYNEQFFGPGTRLTVL.